Following are 11 T cell receptor beta chains from one sample sequenced in a study of T-cell reconstitution after alpha-beta-depleted transplantation in children. This sample's TCRbeta library carried unique molecular identifier barcodes. A single record per CDR3 protein comes from TCRdb applying MiXCR to the PCR reads. The top ten clones hold around 4.5% of a sample with about 340,000 distinct CDR3 sequences, about 14% of them seen once. Source: PBMCs, taken from the stem cell graft. These receptor sequences come from a human donor who donated a stem cell graft to a child with Fanconi anemia.

Comments on this clonotype: A read error may explain this, as a much larger clone is one base away. A read error is likely, as this CDR3 ends without the conserved phenylalanine or tryptophan. V is TRBV2 and J is TRBJ2-1, with TRBD2 identical over 12 bases. The CDR3 has 13 amino acids. J lost 9 bases, V lost 5 bases, and 2 bases had no gene match. The germline CDR1 and CDR2 sequences are SNHLY and FYNNEI. The CDR3 bases are TGTGCCAGCAGTCGGACTAGCGGGGTTGAGCAGTTCTAC. This codes for CASSRTSGVEQFY.

V usage is TRBV7-2 and J usage is TRBJ2-1; D not resolved. CDR1 SGHTA and CDR2 FQGNSA come from the germline V gene. The CDR3 consists of 14 residues. The V end lost 4 bases, the J end lost 8 bases, and 15 bases lay between the germline ends. The CDR3 protein is CASSSMGSLDEQFF. The CDR3 DNA is TGTGCCAGCAGCTCGATGGGTTCTTTGGATGAGCAGTTCTTC.

In its sample, this clonotype was seen many times. The chain couples TRBV7-3 to TRBJ2-2; no clear D gene. The CDR3 runs 14 residues. Between the trimmed V and J ends, which lost 1 base and 6 bases, there was a span of 9 bases. From germline, CDR1 is SGHTA and CDR2 FQGTGA. The CDR3 DNA reads TGTGCCAGCAGCTTAAATCTTGGCGCCGGGGAGCTGTTTTTT. It encodes CASSLNLGAGELFF. Drawing the rest from reference TRBV7-3 and TRBJ2-2, the complete variable domain is GAGVSQTPSNKVTEKGKYVELRCDPISGHTALYWYRQSLGQGPEFLIYFQGTGAADDSGLPNDRFFAVRPEGSVSTLKIQRTERGDSAVYLCASSLNLGAGELFFGEGSRLTVL.

This clonotype was detected ten times or more. The chain joins TRBV24-1 to TRBJ2-1; D gene ambiguous. V was clipped by 3 bases and J by 4 bases, with 12 bases between them. The CDR3 contains 15 residues. Per the germline V gene, CDR1 is KGHDR and CDR2 is SFDVKD. CDR3 region: CATSDPRRFYNEQFF. The CDR3 DNA reads TGTGCCACCAGTGATCCTAGGAGATTTTACAATGAGCAGTTCTTC.

V is TRBV5-1 and J is TRBJ2-1, with 11 nucleotides matching TRBD2. CDR3 length: 16 amino acids. Germline loops: CDR1 SGHRS, CDR2 YFSETQ. V was clipped by 1 base and J by 7 bases; unmatched bases: 7. The DNA for the CDR3 is TGCGCCAGCAGCTTGTCTCCGACTAGCGGGATTAATGAGCAGTTCTTC. This sequence encodes CASSLSPTSGINEQFF.

The rearrangement uses TRBV5-1 and TRBJ2-6; the match to TRBD1 covers 9 bases. The V and J ends lost 5 bases and 0 bases, in that order; junction bases with no gene match: 6. The CDR3 is made up of 17 amino acids. Germline V lookup: CDR1 SGHRS, CDR2 YFSETQ. Written as DNA, the CDR3 is TGCGCCAGCAGATCGGGACAGGGCTACTCTGGGGCCAACGTCCTGACTTTC. Encoded protein: CASRSGQGYSGANVLTF.

The chain links TRBV20-1 to TRBJ2-2, with D perhaps matching TRBD1 (5 bases). V lost 7 bases and J 5 bases, leaving 20 bases between the germline ends. This CDR3 comprises 15 residues. CDR1 DFQATT and CDR2 SNEGSKA come from the germline V gene (reference sequence). DNA for the CDR3: TGCAGTGGTTTACAGGAACCCCTGGGAACCGGGGAGCTGTTTTTT. Protein: CSGLQEPLGTGELFF.

This clonotype was recorded at least ten times. V gene TRBV7-2 combines with J gene TRBJ1-4; D might be TRBD1 (6 bases). V lost 1 base and J lost 3, with 12 bases in between. This CDR3 region has 16 residues. Germline V gene data show CDR1 as SGHTA and CDR2 as FQGNSA. CDR3 bases: TGTGCCAGCAGCTTAGGATGGGGGGGCCCTAATGAAAAACTGTTTTTT. Its translation is CASSLGWGGPNEKLFF.

This clonotype has more than one count but fewer than ten. This chain joins TRBV5-1 and TRBJ2-1; 8 nucleotides line up with TRBD2. J was trimmed by 3 bases and V by 1 base; bases with no gene match: 6. Germline CDR1 and CDR2: SGHRS and YFSETQ. This CDR3 region has 16 residues. The CDR3 coding sequence is TGCGCCAGCAGCTTGTCTGCACTAGCGGTCTACAATGAGCAGTTCTTC. Its translation: CASSLSALAVYNEQFF.

This clonotype was recorded a few times. The chain links TRBV7-8 to TRBJ1-2; no clear D. CDR3 length equals 18 residues. CDR1 is SGHVS, CDR2 FQNEAQ, per germline. The germline V and J ends were trimmed by 5 bases and 6 bases, with 28 bases remaining between them. The CDR3 is CASSRRTISYQISDGYTF. The CDR3 DNA sequence: TGTGCCAGCAGCCGCCGTACAATCTCCTACCAAATTTCGGATGGCTACACCTTC. Full variable domain (rest looked up from reference TRBV7-8 and TRBJ1-2): GAGVSQSPRYKVAKRGQDVALRCDPISGHVSLFWYQQALGQGPEFLTYFQNEAQLDKSGLPSDRFFAERPEGSVSTLKIQRTQQEDSAVYLCASSRRTISYQISDGYTFGSGTRLTVV.

The J gene is TRBJ2-3, the V gene TRBV6-1; D may be TRBD1 (6 bases). CDR3 size: 14 residues. Germline-derived CDR1 and CDR2 are MNHNS and SASEGT. V lost 8 bases and J 4 bases, leaving 16 bases between the germline ends. CDR3 protein: CASSSKTGPDTQYF. In DNA, the CDR3 is TGTGCCAGCTCCTCCAAAACAGGGCCAGATACGCAGTATTTT.